What follows are 25 T cell receptor beta chains derived from one specimen sequenced in a study of response to subunit inactivated influenza vaccine. TCRdb ran MiXCR on the RT-PCR reads and lists one entry per CDR3 protein. The table has about 780,000 distinct CDR3 sequences, around a sixth seen once. Source: PBMCs from blood, taken about 5 days after vaccination. Receptors were obtained from a man aged 50 to 60 who received an inactivated influenza vaccine.

This clonotype was seen at least ten times. The V call is TRBV20-1, the J call TRBJ1-6; D perhaps matches TRBD1 (5 bases). Germline V CDR1 and CDR2: DFQATT, SNEGSKA (reference sequence). The CDR3 covers 15 residues. Trimming took off 0 bases at V and 8 bases at J, with 14 bases between the two ends. The CDR3 is CSARDLRSGDSPLHF. In DNA, the CDR3 is TGCAGTGCTAGAGATCTGAGGTCGGGGGATTCACCCCTCCACTTT.

The genes are TRBV4-3 and TRBJ2-7, with 8 bases identical to TRBD1. V lost 1 base, J lost 7 bases, and 9 bases stayed unmatched. In germline, CDR1 is LGHNA, CDR2 YSLEER. This CDR3 is 15 amino acids long. The CDR3 loop reads CASSQGRAGGREQYF. CDR3 sequence (DNA): TGCGCCAGCAGCCAAGGAAGGGCAGGGGGCAGGGAGCAGTACTTC.

This clonotype was counted between two and nine times. The V gene is TRBV20-1, the J gene TRBJ1-6; possible D gene TRBD1, 5 bases. V was cut by 0 bases and J by 2 bases, with 17 bases left in between. The CDR3 contains 18 residues. CDR1 and CDR2 from the germline V gene are DFQATT and SNEGSKA (reference sequence). The CDR3, as DNA: TGCAGTGCTAGAGATAGCAAAAGGGGAGGGACCTATAATTCACCCCTCCACTTT. It codes for CSARDSKRGGTYNSPLHF.

This clonotype came up many times. The DNA for the CDR3 is TGCGCCAGCAGCTCGGGCCTCACAGATACGCAGTATTTT. Protein: CASSSGLTDTQYF. This sequence joins TRBV5-1 and TRBJ2-3; D is undetermined. Germline V gives CDR1 SGHRS, CDR2 YFSETQ. The CDR3 spans 13 residues. V was cut by 3 bases and J by 2 bases, with 7 bases left in between. Drawing the rest from reference TRBV5-1 and TRBJ2-3, the complete variable domain is KAGVTQTPRYLIKTRGQQVTLSCSPISGHRSVSWYQQTPGQGLQFLFEYFSETQRNKGNFPGRFSGRQFSNSRSEMNVSTLELGDSALYLCASSSGLTDTQYFGPGTRLTVL.

This clonotype was seen ten or more times. The rearrangement links TRBV7-8 to TRBJ2-5; no firm D call. Germline CDR1 and CDR2: SGHVS and FQNEAQ. The CDR3 has 16 amino acids. Trimming took 5 bases from V and 3 from J, leaving 19 bases between them. CDR3 in amino acids: CASSPLGSGAKETQYF. The CDR3 bases are TGTGCCAGCAGCCCCCTAGGAAGTGGAGCTAAAGAGACCCAGTACTTC. Looking up the rest from reference TRBV7-8 and TRBJ2-5 gives the full variable domain: GAGVSQSPRYKVAKRGQDVALRCDPISGHVSLFWYQQALGQGPEFLTYFQNEAQLDKSGLPSDRFFAERPEGSVSTLKIQRTQQEDSAVYLCASSPLGSGAKETQYFGPGTRLLVL.

The chain is built from TRBV7-2 and TRBJ2-7; D remains ambiguous. V was cut by 5 bases and J by 7 bases, with 12 bases left in between. This CDR3 contains 12 residues. Germline CDR1 reads SGHTA; CDR2 reads FQGNSA. CDR3 nucleotides: TGTGCCAGCAGCAACCCCATCGGGGAGCAGTACTTC. Its translation: CASSNPIGEQYF.

This clonotype was counted only a few times. The chain is built from TRBV28 and TRBJ2-3; perhaps TRBD2 as D (5 bases). Looked up from germline, CDR1 is MDHEN and CDR2 is SYDVKM. V shed 5 bases and J shed 0 bases, with 12 bases lying between them. This CDR3 spans 15 amino acids. The CDR3 DNA reads TGTGCCAGCAGTCCACAAGCGGTGAGCACAGATACGCAGTATTTT. Translated: CASSPQAVSTDTQYF.

This clonotype was counted between two and nine times. The V and J genes are TRBV24-1 and TRBJ2-7, with 7 nucleotides matching TRBD1. This CDR3 is 15 amino acids long. V was clipped by 2 bases and J by 3 bases; unmatched bases: 6. Germline CDR1 and CDR2: KGHDR and SFDVKD. CDR3 DNA sequence: TGTGCCACCAGTGATTCGGGCAGGGGGTTCTACGAGCAGTACTTC. Protein: CATSDSGRGFYEQYF.

This clonotype showed up many times. The gene calls are TRBV9 and TRBJ2-3; 9 bases agree with TRBD2. The CDR3 contains 16 residues. Germline values: CDR1 SGDLS, CDR2 YYNGEE. J lost 7 bases, V lost 2 bases, and 11 bases had no gene match. CDR3 sequence: CASSVVPSGAGNTQYF. CDR3 sequence (DNA): TGTGCCAGCAGCGTTGTCCCTAGCGGGGCGGGGAATACGCAGTATTTT.

This sequence joins TRBV20-1 and TRBJ1-6, with 9 bases identical to TRBD1. With V trimmed by 2 bases and J by 10 bases, 9 bases remained unmatched. The CDR3 consists of 15 residues. Germline loops: CDR1 DFQATT, CDR2 SNEGSKA (reference sequence). DNA of the CDR3: TGCAGTGCTAGAACCCATGGACAGGGGAGGTCACCCCTCCACTTT. This encodes CSARTHGQGRSPLHF.

The chain combines TRBV5-1 with TRBJ2-1; D may correspond to TRBD1 or TRBD2 (5 bases each). This CDR3 spans 15 amino acids. Germline CDR1 and CDR2: SGHRS and YFSETQ. V lost 0 bases and J 9 bases, leaving 16 bases between the germline ends. CDR3 amino acids: CASSLEPVGTSEQFF. In DNA form, the CDR3 reads TGCGCCAGCAGCTTGGAACCGGTGGGGACCAGTGAGCAGTTCTTC.

The chain uses TRBV3-1 and TRBJ2-1; TRBD2 aligns across 9 bases. From germline, CDR1 is LGHDT and CDR2 YNNKEL (reference sequence). V lost 0 bases, J lost 7 bases, and 7 bases stayed unmatched. The CDR3 has 16 residues. Here the CDR3 reads CASSQEWIAGENEQFF. DNA of the CDR3: TGTGCCAGCAGCCAAGAATGGATAGCGGGAGAGAATGAGCAGTTCTTC.

This chain uses TRBV6-2 or TRBV6-3 with TRBJ1-5; tentative D call: TRBD1 (6 bases). CDR1 and CDR2 from the germline V gene are MNHEY and SVGEGT. The CDR3 runs 19 residues. Trimming removed 4 bases at V and 0 bases at J, with 22 bases between. CDR3 region: CASSSQDGRDIHSNQPQHF. The CDR3 DNA reads as TGTGCCAGCAGTTCCCAAGACGGACGGGACATCCATAGCAATCAGCCCCAGCATTTT.

This clonotype appeared a few times. The J gene is TRBJ2-2, the V gene TRBV5-5, with unresolved D. CDR1 is SGHKS, CDR2 YYEKEE, per germline (reference sequence). Trimming shortened V by 0 bases and J by 0 bases, and 15 bases separated the two germline ends. The CDR3 length is 18 residues. The CDR3 protein is CASSLVYGSATNTGELFF. The CDR3 bases are TGTGCCAGCAGCTTGGTTTATGGGTCAGCTACGAACACCGGGGAGCTGTTTTTT.

This clonotype was observed a few times. The V and J genes are TRBV9 and TRBJ2-5; a possible D gene is TRBD1 (6 bases). V lost 1 base, J lost 5 bases, and 15 bases lay in between. The CDR3 runs 15 residues. CDR1 is SGDLS and CDR2 is YYNGEE in the germline V gene. CDR3: CASSVQQGREETQYF. CDR3 sequence (DNA): TGTGCCAGCAGCGTACAGCAGGGGAGAGAGGAGACCCAGTACTTC.

This clonotype was seen only a few times. The V call is TRBV11-2, the J call TRBJ2-7, with D perhaps matching TRBD1 (6 bases). The CDR3 consists of 15 residues. V lost 6 bases to trimming and J lost 2 bases, with 17 bases between them. Germline assignment: CDR1 SGHAT and CDR2 FQNNGV. In DNA form, the CDR3 reads TGTGCCAGCAGACGCATCCGGGACAAAGCCTACGAGCAGTACTTC. It is translated as CASRRIRDKAYEQYF.

The genes are TRBV28 and TRBJ1-5; TRBD1 aligns across 7 bases. CDR1 is MDHEN, CDR2 SYDVKM, per germline. The CDR3 length is 16 residues. Losses at the gene ends were 4 bases for V and 3 bases for J; bases not matched to a gene: 9. The CDR3 DNA follows: TGTGCCAGCAGTTCCCCCCGGGACAGCTACAATCAGCCCCAGCATTTT. Translated: CASSSPRDSYNQPQHF.

This clonotype was found a few times. The chain employs TRBV12-3 or TRBV12-4 and TRBJ1-5; D is unresolved. Trimming removed 6 bases at V and 7 bases at J, with 13 bases between. The CDR3 consists of 13 residues. CDR3 sequence reads: CASSRGSRQPQHF. DNA of the CDR3: TGTGCCAGCAGCCGAGGTAGTAGGCAGCCCCAGCATTTT.

The chain combines TRBV4-1 with TRBJ2-2; D gene ambiguous. With 1 base removed from V and 5 bases from J, the gap between germline ends came to 8 bases. CDR3 length: 14 residues. Looked up from germline, CDR1 is MGHRA and CDR2 is YSYEKL. CDR3 amino acids: CASSQVMKTGELFF. As DNA, the CDR3 is TGCGCCAGCAGCCAAGTAATGAAAACCGGGGAGCTGTTTTTT.

V usage is TRBV28 and J usage is TRBJ2-1; 9 bases fit TRBD1. This CDR3 is built from 15 residues. The germline CDR1 and CDR2 sequences are MDHEN and SYDVKM. Trimming cost V 4 bases and J 6 bases; bases outside gene matches: 7. DNA of the CDR3: TGTGCCAGCAGTTCGATTCCGACAGGGGGCAATGAGCAGTTCTTC. As protein: CASSSIPTGGNEQFF.

This clonotype was detected a few times. The chain uses TRBV10-1 and TRBJ2-1; D remains unclear. Per the germline V gene, CDR1 is WNHNN and CDR2 is SYGVQD (reference sequence). The CDR3 contains 14 residues. V was shortened by 5 bases and J by 7 bases, with 15 bases between the two germline ends. DNA for the CDR3: TGCGCCAGCAGTAATCAGGTTAGCAGGAATGAGCAGTTCTTC. Encoded protein: CASSNQVSRNEQFF.

The genes are TRBV5-1 and TRBJ2-5; D remains ambiguous. The CDR3 covers 15 residues. V lost 2 bases and J 2 bases, leaving 13 bases between the germline ends. CDR1 SGHRS and CDR2 YFSETQ come from the germline V gene. CDR3 DNA: TGCGCCAGCAGCTTACGACCGGGTCCTCAAGAGACCCAGTACTTC. As protein: CASSLRPGPQETQYF.

The V and J genes are TRBV7-2 and TRBJ2-7; D possibly corresponds to TRBD2 (6 bases). V was cut by 3 bases and J by 3 bases, with 9 bases left in between. Germline V gives CDR1 SGHTA, CDR2 FQGNSA. The CDR3 sequence is 13 residues long. CDR3: CTSSFGTYYEQYF. As DNA, the CDR3 is TGTACCAGCAGCTTCGGGACTTACTACGAGCAGTACTTC.

The table lists this clonotype with many counts. CDR3 region: CSARDGSGGLETQYF. In nucleotides, the CDR3 is TGCAGTGCTAGAGATGGTAGCGGGGGGTTGGAGACCCAGTACTTC. This chain joins TRBV20-1 and TRBJ2-5; 10 bases line up with TRBD2. V trimming: 0 bases; J trimming: 5 bases; junction bases outside the gene matches: 6. The V gene's germline CDR1 is DFQATT and CDR2 SNEGSKA (reference sequence). The CDR3 length is 15 residues.

There are a few counts of this clonotype. The chain recombines TRBV20-1 with TRBJ2-4; D is tentatively TRBD1 or TRBD2 (5 bases each). This CDR3 has 14 residues. Looked up from germline, CDR1 is DFQATT and CDR2 is SNEGSKA (reference sequence). V lost 3 bases and J 2 bases, leaving 11 bases between the germline ends. DNA of the CDR3: TGCAGTGCTAGTGGCAGGGAGACCAAAAACATTCAGTACTTC. It encodes CSASGRETKNIQYF.